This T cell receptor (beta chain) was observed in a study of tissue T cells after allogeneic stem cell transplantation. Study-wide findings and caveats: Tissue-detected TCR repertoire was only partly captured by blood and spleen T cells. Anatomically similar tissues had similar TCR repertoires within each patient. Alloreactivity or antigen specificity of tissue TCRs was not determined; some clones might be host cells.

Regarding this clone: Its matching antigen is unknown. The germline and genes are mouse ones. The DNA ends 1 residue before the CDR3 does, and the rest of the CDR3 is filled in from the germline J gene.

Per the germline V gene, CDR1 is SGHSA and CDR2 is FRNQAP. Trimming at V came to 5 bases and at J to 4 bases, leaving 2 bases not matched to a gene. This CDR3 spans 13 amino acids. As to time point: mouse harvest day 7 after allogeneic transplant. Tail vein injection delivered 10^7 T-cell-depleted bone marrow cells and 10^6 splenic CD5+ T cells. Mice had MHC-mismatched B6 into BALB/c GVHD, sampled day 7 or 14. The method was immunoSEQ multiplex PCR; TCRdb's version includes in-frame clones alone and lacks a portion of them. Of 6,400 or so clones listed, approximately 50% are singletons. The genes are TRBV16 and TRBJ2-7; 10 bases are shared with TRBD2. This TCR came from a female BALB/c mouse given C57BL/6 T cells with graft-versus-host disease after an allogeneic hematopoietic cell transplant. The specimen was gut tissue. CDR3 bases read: TGTGCAAGCAGCCGGACTGGGGGTTATGAACAGTAC. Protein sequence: CASSRTGGYEQY. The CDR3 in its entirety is CASSRTGGYEQYF.